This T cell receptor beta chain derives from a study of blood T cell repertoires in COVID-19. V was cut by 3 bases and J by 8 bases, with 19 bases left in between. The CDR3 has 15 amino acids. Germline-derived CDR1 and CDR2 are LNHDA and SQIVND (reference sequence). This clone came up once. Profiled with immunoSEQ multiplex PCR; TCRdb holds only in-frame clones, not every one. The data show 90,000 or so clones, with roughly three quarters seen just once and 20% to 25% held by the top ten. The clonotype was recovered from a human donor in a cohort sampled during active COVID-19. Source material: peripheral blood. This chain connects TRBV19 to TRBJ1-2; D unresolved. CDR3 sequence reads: CASSILDVPLGGYTF. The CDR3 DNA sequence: TGTGCCAGTAGTATCCTGGATGTCCCCCTAGGCGGCTACACCTTC.